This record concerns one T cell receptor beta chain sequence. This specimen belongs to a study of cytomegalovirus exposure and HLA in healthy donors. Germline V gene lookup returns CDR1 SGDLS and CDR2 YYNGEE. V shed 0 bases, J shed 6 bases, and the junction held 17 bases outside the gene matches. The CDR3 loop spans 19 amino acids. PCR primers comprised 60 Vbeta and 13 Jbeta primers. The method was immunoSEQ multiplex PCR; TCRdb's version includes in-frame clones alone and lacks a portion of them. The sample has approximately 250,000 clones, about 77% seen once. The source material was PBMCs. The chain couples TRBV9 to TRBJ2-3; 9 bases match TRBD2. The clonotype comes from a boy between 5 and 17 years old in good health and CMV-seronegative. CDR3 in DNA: TGTGCCAGCAGCGTAGACTTGGGAAGTAGAGCGGGGGGAGGTGATACGCAGTATTTT. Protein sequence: CASSVDLGSRAGGGDTQYF.